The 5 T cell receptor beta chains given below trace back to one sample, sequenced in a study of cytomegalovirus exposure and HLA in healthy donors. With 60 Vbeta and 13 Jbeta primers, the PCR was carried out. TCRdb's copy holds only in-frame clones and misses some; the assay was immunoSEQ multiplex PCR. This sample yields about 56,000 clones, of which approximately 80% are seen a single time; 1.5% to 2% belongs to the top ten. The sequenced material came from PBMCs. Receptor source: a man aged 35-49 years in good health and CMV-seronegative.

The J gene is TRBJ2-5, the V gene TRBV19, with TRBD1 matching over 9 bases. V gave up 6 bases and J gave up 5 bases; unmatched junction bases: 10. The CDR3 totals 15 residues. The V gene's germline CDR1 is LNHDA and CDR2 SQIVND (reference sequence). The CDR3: CASSTGTGSGETQYF. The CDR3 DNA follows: TGTGCCAGTAGCACCGGGACAGGGTCCGGGGAGACCCAGTACTTC.

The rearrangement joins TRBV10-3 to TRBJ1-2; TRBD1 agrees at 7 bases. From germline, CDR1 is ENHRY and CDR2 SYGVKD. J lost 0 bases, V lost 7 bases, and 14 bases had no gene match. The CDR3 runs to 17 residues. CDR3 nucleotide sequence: TGTGCCATCACCGAGAGACAGGGATACCCGACTAACTATGGCTACACCTTC. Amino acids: CAITERQGYPTNYGYTF.

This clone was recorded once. The CDR3, as DNA: TGCGCCAGCAGCCAAGGGGGAGAGGGATTGAGTGGCTACACCTTC. It specifies CASSQGGEGLSGYTF. The chain joins TRBV4-3 to TRBJ1-2; D uncertain. From germline, CDR1 is LGHNA and CDR2 YSLEER. V lost 1 base to trimming and J lost 7 bases, with 16 bases between them. CDR3 size: 15 residues.

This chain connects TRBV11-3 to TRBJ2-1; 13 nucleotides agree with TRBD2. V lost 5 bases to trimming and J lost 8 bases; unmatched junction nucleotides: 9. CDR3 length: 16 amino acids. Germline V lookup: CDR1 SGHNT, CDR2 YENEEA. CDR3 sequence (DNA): TGTGCCAGCAGCCTAATGGGACTAGCGGGGTCTGATGAGCAGTTCTTC. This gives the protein CASSLMGLAGSDEQFF.

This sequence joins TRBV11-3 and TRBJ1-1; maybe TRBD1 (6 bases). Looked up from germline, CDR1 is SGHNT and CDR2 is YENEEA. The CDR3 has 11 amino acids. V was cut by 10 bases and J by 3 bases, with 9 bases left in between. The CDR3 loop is CANAGDTEAFF. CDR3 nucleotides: TGTGCCAACGCAGGGGACACTGAAGCTTTCTTT.